These 9 T cell receptor beta chains share one sample of origin, sequenced in a study of beta chain features in type 1 diabetes. Sequencing targeted expressed TCRB transcripts, as all isolated RNA had been reverse transcribed. The assay was immunoSEQ multiplex PCR, and TCRdb's table has in-frame clones only and misses some. The data contain some 410,000 clones, roughly 13% of them singletons. The specimen was naive CD4+ T cells from blood. The receptors here all came from a man aged 30-40 years in good health.

In its sample, this clone was seen a few times. The chain joins TRBV2 to TRBJ2-3, with 10 bases aligning to TRBD2. The germline CDR1 and CDR2 sequences are SNHLY and FYNNEI. The CDR3 extends over 15 amino acids. The V segment lost 4 bases and the J segment 1 base; nucleotides outside the gene matches: 2. CDR3 sequence reads: CASSALAGGTDTQYF. The CDR3 DNA is TGTGCCAGCAGTGCCCTAGCGGGAGGCACAGATACGCAGTATTTT.

The rearrangement links TRBV7-8 to TRBJ2-1; unclear D gene. The CDR3 contains 16 residues. The germline V gene has CDR1 SGHVS and CDR2 FQNEAQ. Deletions cut 0 bases from V and 5 bases from J, with 14 bases between. The CDR3 is CASSLARRLGNNEQFF. The DNA for the CDR3 is TGTGCCAGCAGCTTAGCAAGGAGATTGGGGAACAATGAGCAGTTCTTC.

This clone was seen a handful of times. The rearrangement uses TRBV5-1 and TRBJ2-6; TRBD2 might be the D (6 bases). Germline V gives CDR1 SGHRS, CDR2 YFSETQ. CDR3 length: 16 amino acids. The ends were cut back, 3 bases at V and 4 bases at J, with 14 bases in the middle. The CDR3 loop reads CASSSGGARGANVLTF. The CDR3 nucleotides are TGCGCCAGCAGCTCCGGAGGGGCGCGAGGGGCCAACGTCCTGACTTTC.

The rearrangement links TRBV13 to TRBJ1-2; the D is unclear. The germline gives CDR1 PRHDT, CDR2 FYEKMQ (reference sequence). Trimming took off 1 base at V and 7 bases at J, with 10 bases between the two ends. The CDR3 has 13 residues. The CDR3 sequence: CASSLDGSGGYTF. The CDR3 nucleotides are TGTGCCAGCAGCTTAGACGGTTCCGGTGGCTACACCTTC.

The chain combines TRBV29-1 with TRBJ2-2, with 8 bases fitting TRBD2. V trimming: 6 bases; J trimming: 5 bases; junction bases outside the gene matches: 2. This CDR3 has 12 amino acids. CDR1 is SQVTM, CDR2 ANQGSEA, per germline. CDR3 nucleotides: TGCAGCGTGCGGGGGGTTACCGGGGAGCTGTTTTTT. This translates into CSVRGVTGELFF.

The chain is built from TRBV7-8 and TRBJ2-3; 10 positions match TRBD2. Germline lookup yields CDR1 SGHVS and CDR2 FQNEAQ. With 1 base clipped from V and 6 bases from J, the junction kept 4 bases outside the gene matches. CDR3 length: 15 residues. The CDR3 nucleotides are TGTGCCAGCAGCTTAGAGACTAGCGGGTCCGATACGCAGTATTTT. Translating it yields CASSLETSGSDTQYF.

This clone was seen a handful of times. The chain couples TRBV15 to TRBJ2-5; 7 bases agree with TRBD1. Germline assignment: CDR1 LNHNV and CDR2 YYDKDF (reference sequence). The length of the CDR3 is 12 residues. V was pared by 8 bases and J by 0 bases, with 0 bases of the junction left unmatched. CDR3: CATGTDQETQYF. CDR3 bases: TGTGCCACCGGGACAGACCAAGAGACCCAGTACTTC.

The chain links TRBV7-8 to TRBJ2-2; D is unresolved. Per germline, CDR1 SGHVS and CDR2 FQNEAQ. Trimming took 4 bases from V and 0 from J, leaving 12 bases between them. The CDR3 is 16 residues long. CDR3 nucleotides: TGTGCCAGCAGCTACTCAGGAACAGCGAACACCGGGGAGCTGTTTTTT. It is translated as CASSYSGTANTGELFF.

The chain couples TRBV27 to TRBJ1-5; TRBD1 might be the D (6 bases). This CDR3 has 13 amino acids. V was shortened by 6 bases and J by 7 bases, with 13 bases between the two germline ends. Germline CDR1 MNHEY, CDR2 SMNVEV (reference sequence). The CDR3 DNA is TGTGCCAGCAGGTCCGGGGGCGGGCAGCCCCAGCATTTT. Translated: CASRSGGGQPQHF.